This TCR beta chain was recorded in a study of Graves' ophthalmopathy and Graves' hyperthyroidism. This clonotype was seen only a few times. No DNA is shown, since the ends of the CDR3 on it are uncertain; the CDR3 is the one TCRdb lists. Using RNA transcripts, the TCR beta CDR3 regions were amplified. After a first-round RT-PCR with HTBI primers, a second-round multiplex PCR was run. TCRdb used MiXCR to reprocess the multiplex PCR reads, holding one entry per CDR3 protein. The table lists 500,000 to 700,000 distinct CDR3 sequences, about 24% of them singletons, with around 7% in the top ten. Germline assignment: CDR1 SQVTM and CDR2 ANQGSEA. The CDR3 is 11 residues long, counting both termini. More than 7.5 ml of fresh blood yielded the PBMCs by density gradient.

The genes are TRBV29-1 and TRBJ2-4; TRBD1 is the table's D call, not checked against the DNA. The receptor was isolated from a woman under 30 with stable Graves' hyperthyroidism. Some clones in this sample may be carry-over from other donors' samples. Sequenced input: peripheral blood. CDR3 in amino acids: CSVGRGNIKYF.